This TCR beta chain was found in a study of radiation and T cells in renal cell carcinoma. Assay used: immunoSEQ multiplex PCR; TCRdb lists only in-frame clones, some missing. Of more than 140,000 clones in the sample, over 65% were seen once. The CDR3 totals 13 residues. Germline V gene sequence: CDR1 SQVTM, CDR2 ANQGSEA. This clone was observed a single time. Sample time point: baseline pretreatment blood. As to treatment: 15 Gy SBRT to primary tumor, nephrectomy 4 weeks later. The TCR was taken from a woman between 50 and 59 years old with renal cell carcinoma. The chain is built from TRBV29-1 and TRBJ1-2, with TRBD1 matching 7 bases. The material was blood, obtained from a patient whose treatment included radiotherapy and nephrectomy. The CDR3 DNA reads as TGCAGTGTTCTTCGAAGGGGGCCTTATGGCTACACCTTC. Its translation: CSVLRRGPYGYTF.